This T cell receptor (beta chain) was found in a study of T cell responses to AZD1222 COVID-19 vaccine. As to this clone: The target antigen is unknown.

TCRdb keeps only in-frame clones here, not all; method: immunoSEQ multiplex PCR. The repertoire holds fewer than 150,000 clones, with about 90% as singletons. Notes on the study in general: The repertoires were collected only after the peak T cell response. Females made up more of the donors, who were largely white British, and clonal diversity may have come out too low. The span of vaccine-associated CD4 TCRs extended across spike, with dominance at 160-218 and 743-854.

This clonotype originated in an adult who received the AZD1222 COVID-19 vaccine. Here the sequenced sample was peripheral blood, taken 28 days after the second AZD1222 dose.

The CDR3 loop reads CASRMDRNYGYTF. Written as DNA, the CDR3 is TGTGCCAGCAGGATGGACAGGAACTATGGCTACACCTTC. This chain connects TRBV6-5 to TRBJ1-2; TRBD1 matches at 7 bases. Germline V gene sequence: CDR1 MNHEY, CDR2 SVGAGI. V gave up 6 bases and J gave up 2 bases; unmatched junction bases: 3. CDR3 size: 13 residues.